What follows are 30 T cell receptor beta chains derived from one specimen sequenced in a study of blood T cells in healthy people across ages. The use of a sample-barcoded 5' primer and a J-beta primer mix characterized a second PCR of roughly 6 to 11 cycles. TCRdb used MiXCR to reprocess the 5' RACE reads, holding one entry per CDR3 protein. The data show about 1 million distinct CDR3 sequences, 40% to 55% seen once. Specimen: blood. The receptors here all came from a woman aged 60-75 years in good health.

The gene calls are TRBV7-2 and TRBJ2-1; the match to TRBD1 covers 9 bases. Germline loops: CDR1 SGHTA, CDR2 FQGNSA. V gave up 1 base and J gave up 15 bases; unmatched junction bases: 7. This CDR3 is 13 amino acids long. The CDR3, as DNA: TGTGCCAGCAGCTTAGGCAGGGGGACAGGGTGGTTCTTC. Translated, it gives CASSLGRGTGWFF.

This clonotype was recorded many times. The CDR3 coding sequence is TGCAGCGCCCTCCCAGCAGGACTAGAGACCCAGTACTTC. Translation: CSALPAGLETQYF. The chain employs TRBV29-1 and TRBJ2-5, with D possibly being TRBD2 (5 bases). V dropped 7 bases and J dropped 4 bases, with 16 bases sitting between them. This CDR3 region has 13 residues. In germline, CDR1 is SQVTM, CDR2 ANQGSEA.

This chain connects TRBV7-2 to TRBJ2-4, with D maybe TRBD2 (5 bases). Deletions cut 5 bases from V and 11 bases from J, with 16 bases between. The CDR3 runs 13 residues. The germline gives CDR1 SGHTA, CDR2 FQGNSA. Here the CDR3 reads CASSVGTAGLQYF. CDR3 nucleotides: TGTGCCAGCAGCGTAGGAACGGCGGGTCTTCAGTACTTC.

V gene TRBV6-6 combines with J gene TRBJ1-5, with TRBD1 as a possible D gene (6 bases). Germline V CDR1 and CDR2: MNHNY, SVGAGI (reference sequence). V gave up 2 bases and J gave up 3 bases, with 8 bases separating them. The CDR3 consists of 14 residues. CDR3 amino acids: CASSYRGHNQPQHF. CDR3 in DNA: TGTGCCAGCAGTTACAGGGGACACAATCAGCCCCAGCATTTT.

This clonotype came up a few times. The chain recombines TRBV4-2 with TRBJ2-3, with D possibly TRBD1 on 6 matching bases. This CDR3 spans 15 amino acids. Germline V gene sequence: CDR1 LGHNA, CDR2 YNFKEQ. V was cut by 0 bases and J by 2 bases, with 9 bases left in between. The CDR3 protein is CASSQEGAVTDTQYF. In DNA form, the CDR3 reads TGTGCCAGCAGCCAAGAGGGGGCAGTCACAGATACGCAGTATTTT.

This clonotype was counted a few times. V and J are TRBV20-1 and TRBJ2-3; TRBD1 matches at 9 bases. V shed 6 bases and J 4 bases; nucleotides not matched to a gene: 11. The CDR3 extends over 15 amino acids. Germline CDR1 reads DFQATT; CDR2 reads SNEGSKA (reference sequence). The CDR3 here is CSAEPGTGRADTQYF. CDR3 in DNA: TGCAGTGCAGAACCGGGGACAGGGCGAGCAGATACGCAGTATTTT.

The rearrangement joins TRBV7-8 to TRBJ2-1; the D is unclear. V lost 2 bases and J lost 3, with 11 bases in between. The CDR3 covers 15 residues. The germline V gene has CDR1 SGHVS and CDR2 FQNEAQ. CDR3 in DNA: TGTGCCAGCAGCTTAAACGGTTTTTTCTACAATGAGCAGTTCTTC. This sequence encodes CASSLNGFFYNEQFF.

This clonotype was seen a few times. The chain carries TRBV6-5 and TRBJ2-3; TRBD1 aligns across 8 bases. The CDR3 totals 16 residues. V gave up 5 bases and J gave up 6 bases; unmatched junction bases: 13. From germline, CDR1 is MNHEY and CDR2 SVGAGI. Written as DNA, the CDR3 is TGTGCCAGCAGTCCGAAAGCGGCAGGGGGCCGGGATACGCAGTATTTT. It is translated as CASSPKAAGGRDTQYF.

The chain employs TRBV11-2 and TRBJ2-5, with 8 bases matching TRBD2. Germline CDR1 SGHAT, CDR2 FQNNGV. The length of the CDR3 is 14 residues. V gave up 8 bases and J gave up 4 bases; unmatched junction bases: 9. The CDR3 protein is CASRPAGVRETQYF. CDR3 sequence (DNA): TGTGCCAGCCGACCAGCGGGAGTGAGAGAGACCCAGTACTTC.

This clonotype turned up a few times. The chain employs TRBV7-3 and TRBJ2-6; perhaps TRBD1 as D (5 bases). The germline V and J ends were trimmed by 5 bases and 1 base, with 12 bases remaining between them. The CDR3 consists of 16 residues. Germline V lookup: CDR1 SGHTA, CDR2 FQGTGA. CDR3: CASSQRAGSGANVLTF. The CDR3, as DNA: TGTGCCAGCAGCCAAAGGGCAGGGTCTGGGGCCAACGTCCTGACTTTC.

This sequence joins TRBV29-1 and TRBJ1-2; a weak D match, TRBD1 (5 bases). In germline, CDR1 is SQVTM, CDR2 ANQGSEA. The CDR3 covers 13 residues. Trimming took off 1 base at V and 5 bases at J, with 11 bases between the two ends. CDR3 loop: CSVEGGRKYGYTF. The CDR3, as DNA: TGCAGCGTTGAAGGGGGCCGAAAGTATGGCTACACCTTC.

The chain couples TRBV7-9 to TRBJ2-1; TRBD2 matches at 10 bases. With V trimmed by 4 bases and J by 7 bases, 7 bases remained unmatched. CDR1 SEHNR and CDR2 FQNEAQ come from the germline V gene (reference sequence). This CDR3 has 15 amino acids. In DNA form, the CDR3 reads TGTGCCAGCAGCTCGAGCGGGGGGGCTAGAAATGAGCAGTTCTTC. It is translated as CASSSSGGARNEQFF.

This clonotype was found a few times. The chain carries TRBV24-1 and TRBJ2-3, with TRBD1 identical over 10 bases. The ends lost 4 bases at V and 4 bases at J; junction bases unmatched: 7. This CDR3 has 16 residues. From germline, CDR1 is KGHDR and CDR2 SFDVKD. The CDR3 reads CATSEPDRGQPDTQYF. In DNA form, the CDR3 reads TGTGCCACCAGTGAGCCCGACAGGGGGCAGCCAGATACGCAGTATTTT.

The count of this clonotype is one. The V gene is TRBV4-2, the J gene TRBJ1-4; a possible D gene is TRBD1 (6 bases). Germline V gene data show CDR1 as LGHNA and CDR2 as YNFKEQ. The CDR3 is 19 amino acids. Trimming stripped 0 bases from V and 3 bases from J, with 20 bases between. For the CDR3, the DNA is TGTGCCAGCAGCCAAGAAAGAAGGGAAGGGGGGCGACCTAATGAAAAACTGTTTTTT. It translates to CASSQERREGGRPNEKLFF.

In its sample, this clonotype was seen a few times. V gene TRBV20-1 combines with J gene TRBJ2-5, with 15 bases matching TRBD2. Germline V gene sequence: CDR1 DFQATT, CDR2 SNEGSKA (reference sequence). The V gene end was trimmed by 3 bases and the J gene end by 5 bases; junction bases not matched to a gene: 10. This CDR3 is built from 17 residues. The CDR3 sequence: CSASPGLAGGWEETQYF. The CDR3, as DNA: TGCAGTGCTAGTCCGGGACTAGCGGGAGGCTGGGAGGAGACCCAGTACTTC.

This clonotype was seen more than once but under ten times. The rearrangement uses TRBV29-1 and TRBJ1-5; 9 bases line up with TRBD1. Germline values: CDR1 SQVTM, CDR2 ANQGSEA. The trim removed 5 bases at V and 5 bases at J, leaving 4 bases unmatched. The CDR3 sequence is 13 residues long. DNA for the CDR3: TGCAGCGTTCAAACAGGGGGCCATCAGCCCCAGCATTTT. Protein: CSVQTGGHQPQHF.

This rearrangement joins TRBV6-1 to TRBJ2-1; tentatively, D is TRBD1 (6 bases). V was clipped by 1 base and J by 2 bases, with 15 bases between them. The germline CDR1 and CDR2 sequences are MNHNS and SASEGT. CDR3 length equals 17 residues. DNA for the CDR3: TGTGCCAGCAGTGAAGGCTGGGGGCGGCCTCCCTACAATGAGCAGTTCTTC. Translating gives CASSEGWGRPPYNEQFF.

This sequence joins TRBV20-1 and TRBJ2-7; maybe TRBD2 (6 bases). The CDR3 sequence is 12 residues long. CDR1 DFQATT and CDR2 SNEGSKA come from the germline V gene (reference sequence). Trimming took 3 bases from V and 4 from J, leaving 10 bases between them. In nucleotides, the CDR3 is TGCAGTGCTAGCCCGACTAGTTACGAGCAGTACTTC. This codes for CSASPTSYEQYF.

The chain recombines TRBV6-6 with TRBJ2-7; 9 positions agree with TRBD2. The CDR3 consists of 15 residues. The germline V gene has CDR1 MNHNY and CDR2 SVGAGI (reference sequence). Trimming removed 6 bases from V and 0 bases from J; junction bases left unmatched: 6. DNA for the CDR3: TGTGCCAGCAGCCTCGGACTAGCGCCCTCCTACGAGCAGTACTTC. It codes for CASSLGLAPSYEQYF.

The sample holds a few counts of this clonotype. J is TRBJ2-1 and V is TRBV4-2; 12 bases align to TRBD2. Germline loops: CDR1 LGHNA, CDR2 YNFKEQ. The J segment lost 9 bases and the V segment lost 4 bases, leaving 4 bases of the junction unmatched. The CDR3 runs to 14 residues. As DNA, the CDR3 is TGTGCCAGCAGCCCGGGACTAGCGGGTTTTGAGCAGTTCTTC. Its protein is CASSPGLAGFEQFF.

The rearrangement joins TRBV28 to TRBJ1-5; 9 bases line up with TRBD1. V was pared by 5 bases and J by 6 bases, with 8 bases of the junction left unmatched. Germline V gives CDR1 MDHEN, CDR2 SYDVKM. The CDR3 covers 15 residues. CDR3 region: CASSVGGQGGQPQHF. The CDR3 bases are TGTGCCAGCAGTGTAGGGGGACAGGGTGGTCAGCCCCAGCATTTT.

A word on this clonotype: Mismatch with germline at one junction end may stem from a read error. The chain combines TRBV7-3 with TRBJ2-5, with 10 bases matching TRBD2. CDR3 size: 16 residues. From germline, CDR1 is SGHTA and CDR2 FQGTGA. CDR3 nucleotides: TGTGCCAGCAGCCTAACCCGGACTAGCGGCCAAGAGACCCAGTACTTC. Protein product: CASSLTRTSGQETQYF.

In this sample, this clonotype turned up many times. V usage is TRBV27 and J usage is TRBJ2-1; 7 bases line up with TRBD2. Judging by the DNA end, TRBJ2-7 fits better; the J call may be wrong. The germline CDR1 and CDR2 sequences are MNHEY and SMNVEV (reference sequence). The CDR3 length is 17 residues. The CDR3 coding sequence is TGTGCCAGCAGTCCGGGCGGGGGAGGGAGCTCCTACAATGAGCAGTACTTC. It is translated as CASSPGGGGSSYNEQYF.

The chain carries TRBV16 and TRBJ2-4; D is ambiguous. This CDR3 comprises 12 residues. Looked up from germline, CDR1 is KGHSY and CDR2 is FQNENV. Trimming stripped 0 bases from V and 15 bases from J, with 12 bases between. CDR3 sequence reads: CASSQSSPVPYF. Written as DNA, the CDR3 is TGTGCCAGCAGCCAATCGAGTCCAGTTCCGTACTTC.

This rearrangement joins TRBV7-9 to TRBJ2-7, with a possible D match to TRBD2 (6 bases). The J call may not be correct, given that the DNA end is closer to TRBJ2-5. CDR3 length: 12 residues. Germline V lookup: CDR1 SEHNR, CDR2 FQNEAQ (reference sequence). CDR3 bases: TGTGCCAGCACCGTGCAGGGAGGGACCCAGTACTTC. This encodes CASTVQGGTQYF.

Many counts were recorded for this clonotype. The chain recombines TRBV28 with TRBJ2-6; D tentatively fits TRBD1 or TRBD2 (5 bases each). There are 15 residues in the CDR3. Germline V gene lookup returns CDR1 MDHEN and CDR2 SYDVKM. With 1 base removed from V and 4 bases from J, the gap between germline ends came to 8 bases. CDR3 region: CASSLSGTGANVLTF. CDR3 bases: TGTGCCAGCAGTTTATCCGGGACCGGGGCCAACGTCCTGACTTTC.

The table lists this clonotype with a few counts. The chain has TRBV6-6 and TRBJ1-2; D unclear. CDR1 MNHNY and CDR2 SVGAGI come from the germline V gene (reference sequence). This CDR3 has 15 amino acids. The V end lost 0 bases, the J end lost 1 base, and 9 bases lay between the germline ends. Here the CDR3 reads CASSYSGSFNYGYTF. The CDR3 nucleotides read TGTGCCAGCAGTTACTCCGGCAGCTTTAACTATGGCTACACCTTC.

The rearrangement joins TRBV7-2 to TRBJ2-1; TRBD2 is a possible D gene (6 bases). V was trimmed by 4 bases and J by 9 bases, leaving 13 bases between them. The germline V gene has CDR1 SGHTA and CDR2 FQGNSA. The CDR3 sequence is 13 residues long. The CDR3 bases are TGTGCCAGCAGCTCCCTGGGCGGGGCTGAGCAGTTCTTC. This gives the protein CASSSLGGAEQFF.

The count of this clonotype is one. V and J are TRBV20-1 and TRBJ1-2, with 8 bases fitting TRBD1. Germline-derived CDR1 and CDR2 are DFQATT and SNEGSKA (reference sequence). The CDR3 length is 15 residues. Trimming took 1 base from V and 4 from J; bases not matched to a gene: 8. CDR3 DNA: TGCAGTGCTAGAGCCCCGACAGGGGCAGTCTATGGCTACACCTTC. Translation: CSARAPTGAVYGYTF.

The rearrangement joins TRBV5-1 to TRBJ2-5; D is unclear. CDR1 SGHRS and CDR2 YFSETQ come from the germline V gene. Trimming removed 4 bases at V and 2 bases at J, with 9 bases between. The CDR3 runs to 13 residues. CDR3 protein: CASSVWPQETQYF. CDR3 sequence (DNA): TGCGCCAGCAGCGTGTGGCCGCAAGAGACCCAGTACTTC.